The clone carrying this T cell receptor beta chain occurred a few times. What it recognizes is unknown. This sample is drawn from a study of blood T cells in healthy people across ages. Study-wide findings and caveats: The study regarded diversity estimates from one million T cells as underestimates. Older age coincided with a roughly linear decline in TCR beta diversity per million T cells.

A second about 7 to 11 cycle PCR used barcoded and J-beta primers. With 12 random nucleotides, a template-switch adaptor tagged each individual cDNA molecule. TCRdb passed the 5' RACE reads through MiXCR, listing each CDR3 protein once. The sample lists approximately 770,000 distinct CDR3 sequences; roughly 64% were seen once. Germline-derived CDR1 and CDR2 are SGDLS and YYNGEE. V gave up 0 bases and J gave up 0 bases, with 10 bases separating them. This CDR3 spans 17 amino acids. Input material: blood. The source of this sequence is a man under 40 in good health. The chain carries TRBV9 and TRBJ1-6; D ambiguous. The CDR3 reads CASSVATEGSYNSPLHF. CDR3 nucleotides: TGTGCCAGCAGCGTAGCTACCGAGGGCTCCTATAATTCACCCCTCCACTTT. The whole variable domain, remainder taken from reference TRBV9 and TRBJ1-6, is DSGVTQTPKHLITATGQRVTLRCSPRSGDLSVYWYQQSLDQGLQFLIQYYNGEERAKGNILERFSAQQFPDLHSELNLSSLELGDSALYFCASSVATEGSYNSPLHFGNGTRLTVT.